The T cell receptor beta chain under discussion was sequenced for a study of tumor-infiltrating lymphocytes in primary liver carcinoma. Study results and limitations: Blood trailed tumors significantly in top-250-clone fraction (p = 0.039).

With respect to this clonotype: Its cognate antigen is unknown.

Out of unsorted whole blood came the blood RNA, and germline DNA was extracted as well. In advance of surgery, around 4 milliliters of peripheral blood were collected. The researchers produced TCR beta cDNA from around 0.5 ug total RNA with a constant-region primer. A slightly modified ARM-PCR protocol with three nested multiplex PCR rounds produced these TCR beta libraries. TCRdb re-derived calls from the multiplex PCR reads in MiXCR, one entry per CDR3 protein. The sample consists of about 320,000 distinct CDR3 sequences, 55% to 65% of them appearing once. The TCR was taken from a middle-aged man with primary liver carcinoma and hepatitis B virus infection. Sequenced: peripheral blood.

The CDR3 region has the DNA TGTGCCAGCAGTTTAACGAGGGGCGTTGAAGCTTTCTTT. This gives the protein CASSLTRGVEAFF. The chain joins TRBV12-3 or TRBV12-4 to TRBJ1-1; D is perhaps TRBD1 (5 bases). The CDR3 totals 13 residues. With 2 bases removed from V and 7 bases from J, the gap between germline ends came to 11 bases.